These T cell receptor beta chains were read from a single sample in a study of CD8 T cells in ankylosing spondylitis. TCRdb ran MiXCR on the 5' RACE reads and lists one entry per CDR3 protein. The table shows 210,000 or so distinct CDR3 sequences, with 20% to 30% occurring only once. Sequencing was performed on blood, either unsorted or a sorted T cell fraction (not recorded which). The receptor set was obtained from a male donor with ankylosing spondylitis or in good health (not recorded which). Each CDR3 is given with its conserved first and last residue. The order of the fields is J gene, D gene, clone size, V gene, CDR3 DNA, CDR3 protein. D genes are given only for firm matches. Only part of the rows carry a size: once, few, many, or a class if the clone is expanded.

j_call: TRBJ2-5
d_call: TRBD2
clone_size: .
v_call: TRBV6-1
cdr3_nt: TGTGCCAGCAGTGAGTACGCGGGAGGGAGTGGGACCCAGTACTTC
cdr3_aa: CASSEYAGGSGTQYF

j_call: TRBJ2-5
d_call: TRBD2
clone_size: .
v_call: TRBV7-2
cdr3_nt: TGTGCCAGCACTAGCGTTGCGGGAGTAGAGACCCAGTACTTC
cdr3_aa: CASTSVAGVETQYF

j_call: TRBJ2-1
d_call: .
clone_size: few
v_call: TRBV20-1
cdr3_nt: TGCAGTGTACAGCTGAATGAGCAGTTCTTC
cdr3_aa: CSVQLNEQFF

j_call: TRBJ2-3
d_call: .
clone_size: many
v_call: TRBV5-1
cdr3_nt: TGCGCCAGCAGCTTGGGGAGGCCGAGCACAGATACGCAGTATTTT
cdr3_aa: CASSLGRPSTDTQYF

j_call: TRBJ2-1
d_call: .
clone_size: .
v_call: TRBV5-1
cdr3_nt: TGCGCCAGCAGCTTGGTGGCGGGCGCCCCCTACAATGAGCAGTTCTTC
cdr3_aa: CASSLVAGAPYNEQFF

j_call: TRBJ2-1
d_call: TRBD2
clone_size: few
v_call: TRBV6-4
cdr3_nt: TGTGCCAGCAGTGAAACAGGAGCGGGAGGCCGGCAGTTCTTC
cdr3_aa: CASSETGAGGRQFF

j_call: TRBJ2-7
d_call: .
clone_size: few
v_call: TRBV7-9
cdr3_nt: TGTGCCAGCAGCAAAGGACAGCCCTCCTACGAGCAGTACTTC
cdr3_aa: CASSKGQPSYEQYF

j_call: TRBJ2-1
d_call: TRBD2
clone_size: many
v_call: TRBV11-1
cdr3_nt: TGTGCCAGCAGCCTTCGGACTAGCGGGAAATCGTATGAGCAGTTCTTC
cdr3_aa: CASSLRTSGKSYEQFF

j_call: TRBJ2-1
d_call: .
clone_size: few
v_call: TRBV7-9
cdr3_nt: TGTGCCAGCAGCTTGGGGACGCATAACAATGAGCAGTTCTTC
cdr3_aa: CASSLGTHNNEQFF

j_call: TRBJ1-6
d_call: .
clone_size: .
v_call: TRBV10-3
cdr3_nt: TGTGCCATCAGTACCTCGGCCGGGCCAGGGCAAAATTCACCCCTCCACTTT
cdr3_aa: CAISTSAGPGQNSPLHF

j_call: TRBJ2-7
d_call: .
clone_size: many
v_call: TRBV6-5
cdr3_nt: TGTGCCAGCAGTTACGACGCAGAGTCAACCTACGAGCAGTACTTC
cdr3_aa: CASSYDAESTYEQYF

j_call: TRBJ2-1
d_call: .
clone_size: .
v_call: TRBV10-3
cdr3_nt: TGTGCCATCAGTGATAGTTCGACGGGGGGCTGGAATGAGCAGTTCTTC
cdr3_aa: CAISDSSTGGWNEQFF

j_call: TRBJ2-5
d_call: TRBD1
clone_size: many
v_call: TRBV11-1
cdr3_nt: TGTGCCAGCAGCATGGACAGGGGGCGCCGGGAGACCCAGTACTTC
cdr3_aa: CASSMDRGRRETQYF

j_call: TRBJ2-7
d_call: TRBD2
clone_size: many
v_call: TRBV5-1
cdr3_nt: TGCGCCAGCAGCTTGGCAGCGGGAGGAGTCTACGAGCAGTACTTC
cdr3_aa: CASSLAAGGVYEQYF

j_call: TRBJ2-7
d_call: .
clone_size: .
v_call: TRBV21-1
cdr3_nt: TGTGCCAGCAGCTCGATTGGCGGGAGGGATACCTACGAGCAGTACTTC
cdr3_aa: CASSSIGGRDTYEQYF

j_call: TRBJ2-3
d_call: .
clone_size: .
v_call: TRBV20-1
cdr3_nt: TGCAGTGCTAGAGATGCAGGGGTTGGACGCACAGATACGCAGTATTTT
cdr3_aa: CSARDAGVGRTDTQYF

j_call: TRBJ2-6
d_call: .
clone_size: many
v_call: TRBV6-1
cdr3_nt: TGTGCCAGCAGTCGTGCTCTCTGGTCTGGGGCCAACGTCCTGACTTTC
cdr3_aa: CASSRALWSGANVLTF

j_call: TRBJ2-5
d_call: TRBD2
clone_size: .
v_call: TRBV18
cdr3_nt: TGTGCCAGCTCACCCTACGGGACTACCCCAGAGACCCAGTACTTC
cdr3_aa: CASSPYGTTPETQYF

j_call: TRBJ2-1
d_call: TRBD2
clone_size: .
v_call: TRBV6-5
cdr3_nt: TGTGCCAGCAGTTACTCGAAGGGAATTAGCGGGAGCCTAAATGAGCAGTTCTTC
cdr3_aa: CASSYSKGISGSLNEQFF

j_call: TRBJ2-5
d_call: .
clone_size: many
v_call: TRBV29-1
cdr3_nt: TGCAGCGTTGGCCAAGAGACCCAGTACTTC
cdr3_aa: CSVGQETQYF

j_call: TRBJ1-4
d_call: TRBD1
clone_size: many
v_call: TRBV4-1
cdr3_nt: TGCGCCAGCAGCCAAGGGGACAGGGGGCTCGCAACTAATGAAAAACTGTTTTTT
cdr3_aa: CASSQGDRGLATNEKLFF

j_call: TRBJ2-7
d_call: .
clone_size: many
v_call: TRBV20-1
cdr3_nt: TGCAGTGCGGGCGGTGGGGGCCGGACGAGCTCCTACGAGCAGTACTTC
cdr3_aa: CSAGGGGRTSSYEQYF

j_call: TRBJ2-2
d_call: TRBD1
clone_size: many
v_call: TRBV5-1
cdr3_nt: TGCGCCAGCAGCGGGGGACAGGGGGACACCGGGGAGCTGTTTTTT
cdr3_aa: CASSGGQGDTGELFF

j_call: TRBJ2-7
d_call: .
clone_size: .
v_call: TRBV5-1
cdr3_nt: TGCGCCAGCAGCTTGGATGGGCCGGGGGGCGCTGATCGCGAGCAGTACTTC
cdr3_aa: CASSLDGPGGADREQYF

j_call: TRBJ2-3
d_call: TRBD2
clone_size: .
v_call: TRBV13
cdr3_nt: TGTGCCAGCAGCGCCCGACTAGCGGGAGTAACAGATACGCAGTATTTT
cdr3_aa: CASSARLAGVTDTQYF

j_call: TRBJ2-1
d_call: TRBD2
clone_size: .
v_call: TRBV20-1
cdr3_nt: TGCAGTGCTAGAGCCGGGACTAGCAGGAACAATGAGCAGTTCTTC
cdr3_aa: CSARAGTSRNNEQFF

j_call: TRBJ1-2
d_call: .
clone_size: .
v_call: TRBV6-6
cdr3_nt: TGTGCCAGCAAGCCGGGGGGGAACTATGGCTACACCTTC
cdr3_aa: CASKPGGNYGYTF

j_call: TRBJ1-5
d_call: TRBD1
clone_size: few
v_call: TRBV28
cdr3_nt: TGTGCCAGCAGTAAAAGGACAGGGGGGGGGTCGACCCAGCATTTT
cdr3_aa: CASSKRTGGGSTQHF

j_call: TRBJ2-5
d_call: .
clone_size: .
v_call: TRBV20-1
cdr3_nt: TGCAGTGCAGTACAGGGCAGCCAGTACTTC
cdr3_aa: CSAVQGSQYF

j_call: TRBJ2-1
d_call: TRBD2
clone_size: many
v_call: TRBV6-1
cdr3_nt: TGTGCCAGCAGAGCCGGGACTAGCTTATACAATGAGCAGTTCTTC
cdr3_aa: CASRAGTSLYNEQFF

j_call: TRBJ2-2
d_call: .
clone_size: .
v_call: TRBV11-2
cdr3_nt: TGTGCCAGCAGGCCAAGGGGCGGGCACCCCGCGGACACCGGGGAGCTGTTTTTT
cdr3_aa: CASRPRGGHPADTGELFF

j_call: TRBJ2-1
d_call: TRBD2
clone_size: .
v_call: TRBV6-1
cdr3_nt: TGTGCCAGCAACCCCGGGACTAGACTTTTGGAGCAGTTCTTC
cdr3_aa: CASNPGTRLLEQFF

j_call: TRBJ2-3
d_call: TRBD1
clone_size: .
v_call: TRBV11-3
cdr3_nt: TGTGCCAGCAGCTCGACAGGGGAGACAGATACGCAGTATTTT
cdr3_aa: CASSSTGETDTQYF

j_call: TRBJ2-5
d_call: .
clone_size: .
v_call: TRBV5-1
cdr3_nt: TGCGCCAGCAGCCAAACACAGGGATCGGAGACCCAGTACTTC
cdr3_aa: CASSQTQGSETQYF

j_call: TRBJ2-5
d_call: .
clone_size: .
v_call: TRBV25-1
cdr3_nt: TGTGCCAGCAGTGAACGGGAAGAGACCCAGTACTTC
cdr3_aa: CASSEREETQYF

j_call: TRBJ2-7
d_call: TRBD2
clone_size: .
v_call: TRBV10-2
cdr3_nt: TGCGCCAGCAGAGGGACTAGCGCTACCTACGAGCAGTACTTC
cdr3_aa: CASRGTSATYEQYF

j_call: TRBJ2-2
d_call: .
clone_size: many
v_call: TRBV6-1
cdr3_nt: TGTGCCAGCAGACCCGACCAGTGGGAGCTGTTTTTT
cdr3_aa: CASRPDQWELFF

j_call: TRBJ2-5
d_call: TRBD2
clone_size: .
v_call: TRBV27
cdr3_nt: TGTGCCAGCAGACCAAGCGGGAGGTTCGAGACCCAGTACTTC
cdr3_aa: CASRPSGRFETQYF

j_call: TRBJ2-5
d_call: TRBD2
clone_size: many
v_call: TRBV6-5
cdr3_nt: TGTGCCAGCAGTTACTCGAGTAGCGGGAGCGGAAAGACCCAGTACTTC
cdr3_aa: CASSYSSSGSGKTQYF

j_call: TRBJ2-7
d_call: .
clone_size: few
v_call: TRBV6-1
cdr3_nt: TGTGCCAGCAGTGACACCCGCTCCTACGAGCAGTACTTC
cdr3_aa: CASSDTRSYEQYF

j_call: TRBJ1-1
d_call: .
clone_size: many
v_call: TRBV7-2
cdr3_nt: TGTGCCAGCAGCCCGAGGTTGGGGAACGCTGAAGCTTTCTTT
cdr3_aa: CASSPRLGNAEAFF

j_call: TRBJ1-4
d_call: TRBD1
clone_size: many
v_call: TRBV12-3/TRBV12-4
cdr3_nt: TGTGCCAGCAGACCCCAGGGGGCAGCTAATGAAAAACTGTTTTTT
cdr3_aa: CASRPQGAANEKLFF

j_call: TRBJ2-1
d_call: .
clone_size: .
v_call: TRBV7-2
cdr3_nt: TGTGCCAGCAGCTTAGAACGGGCGGCTGAGCAGTTCTTC
cdr3_aa: CASSLERAAEQFF

j_call: TRBJ2-1
d_call: .
clone_size: few
v_call: TRBV7-2
cdr3_nt: TGTGCCAGCAGCTTAGTACCAGGGGCTTATGAGCAGTTCTTC
cdr3_aa: CASSLVPGAYEQFF

j_call: TRBJ2-6
d_call: .
clone_size: .
v_call: TRBV9
cdr3_nt: TGTGCCAGCAGCGTCCGGGACACCAACTCTGGGGCCAACGTCCTGACTTTC
cdr3_aa: CASSVRDTNSGANVLTF

j_call: TRBJ2-1
d_call: TRBD2
clone_size: .
v_call: TRBV19
cdr3_nt: TGTGCCAGCAAAACTAGCGGGACCTACAATGAGCAGTTCTTC
cdr3_aa: CASKTSGTYNEQFF

j_call: TRBJ2-2
d_call: .
clone_size: .
v_call: TRBV10-3
cdr3_nt: TGTGCCATCTCCCCGACAGAGAACACCGGGGAGCTGTTTTTT
cdr3_aa: CAISPTENTGELFF